Listed below are T cell receptor beta chains from one sample, sequenced in a study of OX40 agonist ivuxolimab in advanced cancers. Generated by immunoSEQ multiplex PCR, the TCRdb table keeps only in-frame clones and is missing some. Among tens of thousands of clones listed, about 80% were seen once. Sequenced material: CD4+ or CD8+ T cells sorted from blood, taken in a trial of the OX40 agonist ivuxolimab. The receptors originated from an adult with an advanced solid tumor such as melanoma, head and neck, liver or kidney cancer. Each CDR3 is given with its conserved first and last residue. The D gene is left open where the match is weak. Rows give clone size only sometimes, using once, few, many, or a class for an expanded clone.

cdr3_aa | cdr3_nt | v_call | clone_size | d_call | j_call | cdr3_length
CASSLVSQGYEQFF | TGCGCCAGCAGCTTGGTTTCCCAGGGTTATGAGCAGTTCTTC | TRBV5-1 | . | . | TRBJ2-1 | 14
CASSQEGAFETQYF | TGTGCCAGCAGCCAAGAAGGGGCCTTCGAGACCCAGTACTTC | TRBV4-2 | . | . | TRBJ2-5 | 14
CAIGTASYEQYF | TGTGCCATCGGGACAGCCTCCTACGAGCAGTACTTC | TRBV10-3 | . | TRBD1 | TRBJ2-7 | 12
CASSIGTGWGYTF | TGTGCCAGTAGTATCGGGACAGGGTGGGGCTACACCTTC | TRBV19 | . | TRBD1 | TRBJ1-2 | 13
CASSKRGCPSPLHF | TGTGCCAGCAGCAAACGAGGATGCCCTTCACCCCTCCACTTT | TRBV21-1 | . | . | TRBJ1-6 | 14
CASGMAEAFF | TGTGCCAGCGGGATGGCTGAAGCTTTCTTT | TRBV6-1 | once | . | TRBJ1-1 | 10
CASSTGIVKEKLFF | TGTGCCAGCAGCACAGGGATAGTGAAGGAAAAACTGTTTTTT | TRBV7-9 | . | . | TRBJ1-4 | 14
CTSSHRLAGADNASYNEQFF | TGCACCAGCAGCCACCGACTAGCGGGGGCAGACAACGCCTCCTACAATGAGCAGTTCTTC | TRBV1 | . | . | TRBJ2-1 | 20
CASSPLVPNEQFF | TGTGCCAGCAGTCCTCTAGTCCCCAATGAGCAGTTCTTC | TRBV27 | . | . | TRBJ2-1 | 13
CASSRDGFGYTF | TGTGCCAGCAGTCGCGACGGGTTTGGCTACACCTTC | TRBV2 | . | . | TRBJ1-2 | 12
CASGRSGNTIYF | TGTGCTAGTGGACGTTCTGGAAACACCATATATTTT | TRBV12-5 | few | . | TRBJ1-3 | 12
CATSNRVTGNEQFF | TGTGCCACCAGCAACAGGGTGACCGGCAATGAGCAGTTCTTC | TRBV15 | few | . | TRBJ2-1 | 14
CASSYTTKGETQYF | TGTGCCAGCAGTTACACCACCAAGGGGGAGACCCAGTACTTC | TRBV6-5 | . | . | TRBJ2-5 | 14
CASSLEGGFTEQFF | TGTGCCAGCAGCTTAGAAGGGGGGTTCACTGAGCAGTTCTTC | TRBV7-7 | few | . | TRBJ2-1 | 14
CASRGPGRTSEQYF | TGTGCCAGTAGAGGCCCGGGACGTACCAGCGAGCAGTACTTC | TRBV19 | . | . | TRBJ2-7 | 14
CASSLGRGIFNEQFF | TGTGCCAGCAGCTTAGGGCGGGGGATCTTCAATGAGCAGTTCTTC | TRBV7-2 | . | TRBD2 | TRBJ2-1 | 15
CASSLLGATNEKLFF | TGCGCCAGCAGCCTCCTGGGGGCCACTAATGAAAAACTGTTTTTT | TRBV5-1 | few | . | TRBJ1-4 | 15
CSVGQGGSGANVLTF | TGCAGCGTTGGACAGGGTGGCTCTGGGGCCAACGTCCTGACTTTC | TRBV29-1 | . | TRBD1 | TRBJ2-6 | 15
CASSIRQGVRRNTEAFF | TGTGCCAGCAGTATCCGACAGGGGGTAAGAAGGAACACTGAAGCTTTCTTT | TRBV6-4 | . | TRBD1 | TRBJ1-1 | 17
CASSQDWGAGNTQYF | TGCGCCAGCAGCCAAGATTGGGGGGCAGGGAATACGCAGTATTTT | TRBV4-1 | . | . | TRBJ2-3 | 15
CASSVVGGEAFF | TGTGCCAGCAGCGTAGTCGGAGGAGAAGCTTTCTTT | TRBV9 | . | . | TRBJ1-1 | 12
CASSLSPGTYGYTF | TGTGCCAGCAGCTTAAGTCCAGGGACTTATGGCTACACCTTC | TRBV7-8 | . | . | TRBJ1-2 | 14
CASSDVGGYTEAFF | TGTGCCAGCAGTGATGTTGGGGGCTACACTGAAGCTTTCTTT | TRBV6-1 | . | . | TRBJ1-1 | 14
CASSVGTGGGQYF | TGTGCCAGCAGCGTAGGGACAGGGGGTGGGCAGTACTTC | TRBV9 | once | TRBD1 | TRBJ2-7 | 13